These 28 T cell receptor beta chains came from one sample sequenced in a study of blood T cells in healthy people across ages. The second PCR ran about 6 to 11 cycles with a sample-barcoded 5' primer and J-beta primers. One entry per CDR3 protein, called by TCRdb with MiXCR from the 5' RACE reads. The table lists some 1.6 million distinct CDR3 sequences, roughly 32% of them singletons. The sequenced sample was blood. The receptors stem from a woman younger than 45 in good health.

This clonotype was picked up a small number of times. The DNA of the CDR3 is TGCGCCAGCAGCCAAGTACCTAGCGGGAGGGCCGGAGAGACCCAGTACTTC. The encoded protein is CASSQVPSGRAGETQYF. The V and J genes are TRBV4-1 and TRBJ2-5; the match to TRBD2 covers 12 bases. The germline CDR1 and CDR2 sequences are MGHRA and YSYEKL. Germline trimming cut 1 base from V and 4 bases from J; bases unmatched to any gene: 7. The CDR3 consists of 17 residues.

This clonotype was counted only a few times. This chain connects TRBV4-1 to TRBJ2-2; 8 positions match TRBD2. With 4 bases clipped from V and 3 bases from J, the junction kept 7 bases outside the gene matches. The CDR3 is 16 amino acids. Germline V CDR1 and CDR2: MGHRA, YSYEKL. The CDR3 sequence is CASSPGGFSDTGELFF. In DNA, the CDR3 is TGCGCCAGCAGCCCGGGGGGGTTCAGTGACACCGGGGAGCTGTTTTTT.

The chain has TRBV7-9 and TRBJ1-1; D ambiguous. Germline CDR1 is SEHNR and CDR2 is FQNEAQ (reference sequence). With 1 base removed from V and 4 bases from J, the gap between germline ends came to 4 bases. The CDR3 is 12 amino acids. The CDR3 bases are TGTGCCAGCAGCTTAGGGCCCACTGAAGCTTTCTTT. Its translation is CASSLGPTEAFF.

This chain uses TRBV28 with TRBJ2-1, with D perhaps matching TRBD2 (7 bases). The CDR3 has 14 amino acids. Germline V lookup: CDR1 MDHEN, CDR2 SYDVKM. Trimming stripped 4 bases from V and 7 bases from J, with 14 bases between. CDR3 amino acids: CASSCGGSKNEQFF. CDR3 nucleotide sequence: TGTGCCAGCAGTTGCGGGGGCTCAAAAAATGAGCAGTTCTTC. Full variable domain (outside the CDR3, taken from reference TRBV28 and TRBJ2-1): DVKVTQSSRYLVKRTGEKVFLECVQDMDHENMFWYRQDPGLGLRLIYFSYDVKMKEKGDIPEGYSVSREKKERFSLILESASTNQTSMYLCASSCGGSKNEQFFGPGTRLTVL.

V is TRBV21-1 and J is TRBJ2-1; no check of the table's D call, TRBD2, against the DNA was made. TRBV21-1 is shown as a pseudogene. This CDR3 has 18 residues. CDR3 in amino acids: CASSKALQGGRLYNEQFF. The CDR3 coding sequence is TGTGCCAGCAGCAAAGCGCTACAGGGCGGGAGGCTATACAATGAGCAGTTCTTC.

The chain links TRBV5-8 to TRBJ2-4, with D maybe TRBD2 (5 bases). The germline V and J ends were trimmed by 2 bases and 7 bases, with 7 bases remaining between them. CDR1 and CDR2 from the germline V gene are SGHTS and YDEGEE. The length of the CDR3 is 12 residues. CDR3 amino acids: CASSFGGNIQYF. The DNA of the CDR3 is TGTGCCAGCAGCTTCGGCGGGAACATTCAGTACTTC.

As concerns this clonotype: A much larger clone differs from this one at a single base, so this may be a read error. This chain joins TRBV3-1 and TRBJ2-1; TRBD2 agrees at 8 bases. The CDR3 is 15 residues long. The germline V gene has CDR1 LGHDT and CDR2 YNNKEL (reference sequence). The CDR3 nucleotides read TGTGCCAGCAGCCAAGGACCGGGAGGGTACAGTGAGCAGTTCTTC. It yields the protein CASSQGPGGYSEQFF.

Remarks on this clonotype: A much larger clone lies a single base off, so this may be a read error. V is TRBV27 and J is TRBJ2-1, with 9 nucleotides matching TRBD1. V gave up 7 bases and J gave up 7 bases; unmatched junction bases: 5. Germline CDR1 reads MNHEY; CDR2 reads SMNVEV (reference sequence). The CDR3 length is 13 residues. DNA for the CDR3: TGTGCCAGCACCACGGACAGGGGAAATGAGCAGTTCTTC. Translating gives CASTTDRGNEQFF.

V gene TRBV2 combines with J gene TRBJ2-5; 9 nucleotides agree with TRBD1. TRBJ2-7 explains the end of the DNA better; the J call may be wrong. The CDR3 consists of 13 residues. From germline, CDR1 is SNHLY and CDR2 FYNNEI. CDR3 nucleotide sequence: TGTGCCAGCAGTCGGGACAGGGACAACGAGCAGTACTTC. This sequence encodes CASSRDRDNEQYF.

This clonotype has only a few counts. The CDR3: CASTPSGRGKTQYF. Here the CDR3 DNA reads TGTGCCAGCACGCCCTCTGGCCGGGGGAAGACCCAGTACTTC. The V and J genes are TRBV9 and TRBJ2-5; D is perhaps TRBD2 (6 bases). The CDR3 loop spans 14 amino acids. V gave up 6 bases and J gave up 6 bases, with 18 bases separating them. In germline, CDR1 is SGDLS, CDR2 YYNGEE.

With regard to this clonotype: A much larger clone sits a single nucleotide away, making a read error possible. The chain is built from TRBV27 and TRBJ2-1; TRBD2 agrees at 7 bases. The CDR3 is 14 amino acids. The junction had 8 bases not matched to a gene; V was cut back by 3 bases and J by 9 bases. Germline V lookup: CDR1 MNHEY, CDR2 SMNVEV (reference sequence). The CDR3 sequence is CASSFGGRGREQFF. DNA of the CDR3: TGTGCCAGCAGTTTCGGCGGGAGAGGTCGTGAGCAGTTCTTC.

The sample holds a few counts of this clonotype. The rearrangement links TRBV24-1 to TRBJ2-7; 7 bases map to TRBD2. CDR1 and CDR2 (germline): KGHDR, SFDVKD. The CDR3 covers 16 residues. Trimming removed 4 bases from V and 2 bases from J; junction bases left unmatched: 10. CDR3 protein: CATSEGSGIAPYEQYF. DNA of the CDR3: TGTGCCACCAGTGAAGGGAGCGGGATCGCCCCCTACGAGCAGTACTTC.

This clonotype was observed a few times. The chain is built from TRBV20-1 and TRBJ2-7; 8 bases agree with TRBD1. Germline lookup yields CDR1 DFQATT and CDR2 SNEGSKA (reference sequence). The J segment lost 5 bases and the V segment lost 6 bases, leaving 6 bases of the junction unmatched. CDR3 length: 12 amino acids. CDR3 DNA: TGCAGTGCCTCACGGACAGGGAACGAGCAGTACTTC. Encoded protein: CSASRTGNEQYF.

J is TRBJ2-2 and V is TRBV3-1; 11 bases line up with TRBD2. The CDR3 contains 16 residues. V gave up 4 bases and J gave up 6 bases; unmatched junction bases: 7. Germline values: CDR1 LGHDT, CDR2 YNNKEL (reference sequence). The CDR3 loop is CASSRSGRAFAGELFF. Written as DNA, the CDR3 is TGTGCCAGCAGCCGTAGCGGGAGGGCTTTTGCCGGGGAGCTGTTTTTT. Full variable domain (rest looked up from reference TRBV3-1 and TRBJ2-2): DTAVSQTPKYLVTQMGNDKSIKCEQNLGHDTMYWYKQDSKKFLKIMFSYNNKELIINETVPNRFSPKSPDKAHLNLHINSLELGDSAVYFCASSRSGRAFAGELFFGEGSRLTVL.

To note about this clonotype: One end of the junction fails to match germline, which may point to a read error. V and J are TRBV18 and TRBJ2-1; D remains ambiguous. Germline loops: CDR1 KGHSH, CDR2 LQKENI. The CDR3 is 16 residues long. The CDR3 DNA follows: TGTGCCAACTCACCAATTTTAGGAGACGGAAATTGGGAGCAGTTCTTC. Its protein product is CANSPILGDGNWEQFF.

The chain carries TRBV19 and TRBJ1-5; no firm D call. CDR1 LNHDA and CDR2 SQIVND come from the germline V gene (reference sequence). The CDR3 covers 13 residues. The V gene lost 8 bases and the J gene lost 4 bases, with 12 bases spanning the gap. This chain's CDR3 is CASYGPINQPQHF. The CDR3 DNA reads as TGTGCCAGTTACGGGCCCATAAATCAGCCCCAGCATTTT.

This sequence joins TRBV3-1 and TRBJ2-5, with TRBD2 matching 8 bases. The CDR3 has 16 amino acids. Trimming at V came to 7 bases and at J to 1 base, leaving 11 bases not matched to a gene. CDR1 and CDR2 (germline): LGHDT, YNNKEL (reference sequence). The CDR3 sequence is CASTTHGRGLQETQYF. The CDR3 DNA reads TGTGCCAGCACCACTCACGGGAGGGGACTCCAAGAGACCCAGTACTTC.

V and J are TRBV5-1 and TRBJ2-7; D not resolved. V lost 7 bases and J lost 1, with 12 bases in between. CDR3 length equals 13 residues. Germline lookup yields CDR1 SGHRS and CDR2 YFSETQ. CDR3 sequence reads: CASGSGVSYEQYF. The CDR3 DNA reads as TGCGCCAGCGGTTCAGGTGTATCCTACGAGCAGTACTTC.

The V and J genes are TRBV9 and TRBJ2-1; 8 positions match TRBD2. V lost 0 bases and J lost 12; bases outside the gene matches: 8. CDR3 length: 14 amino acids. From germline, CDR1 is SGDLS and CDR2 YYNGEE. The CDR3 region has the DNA TGTGCCAGCAGCGTAGAAGTAGCGGGGCATGGGCAGTTCTTC. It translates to CASSVEVAGHGQFF.

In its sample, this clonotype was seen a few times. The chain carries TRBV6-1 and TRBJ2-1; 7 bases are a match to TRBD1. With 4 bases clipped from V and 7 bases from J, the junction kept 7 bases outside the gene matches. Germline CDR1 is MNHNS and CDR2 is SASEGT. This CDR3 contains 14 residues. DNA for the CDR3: TGTGCCAGCAGTGCACAGGGGCTGAGGAATGAGCAGTTCTTC. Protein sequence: CASSAQGLRNEQFF.

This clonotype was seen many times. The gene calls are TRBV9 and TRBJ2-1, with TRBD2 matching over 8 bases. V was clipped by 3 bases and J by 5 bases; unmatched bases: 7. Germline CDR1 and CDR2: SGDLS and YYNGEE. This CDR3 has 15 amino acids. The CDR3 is CASSATGTSDNEQFF. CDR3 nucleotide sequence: TGTGCCAGCAGCGCCACCGGGACTAGTGACAATGAGCAGTTCTTC.

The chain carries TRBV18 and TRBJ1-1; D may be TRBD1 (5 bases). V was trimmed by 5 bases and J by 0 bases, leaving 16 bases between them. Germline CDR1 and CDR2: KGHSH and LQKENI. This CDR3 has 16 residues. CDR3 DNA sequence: TGTGCCAGCTCAAAAGCCACAGGCAGCCTGAACACTGAAGCTTTCTTT. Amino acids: CASSKATGSLNTEAFF.

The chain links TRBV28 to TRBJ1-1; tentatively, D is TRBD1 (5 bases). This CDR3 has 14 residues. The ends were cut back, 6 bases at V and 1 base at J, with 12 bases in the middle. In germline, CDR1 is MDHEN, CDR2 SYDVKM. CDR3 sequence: CASRPRETNTEAFF. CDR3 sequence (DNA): TGTGCCAGCAGACCCAGGGAAACGAACACTGAAGCTTTCTTT.

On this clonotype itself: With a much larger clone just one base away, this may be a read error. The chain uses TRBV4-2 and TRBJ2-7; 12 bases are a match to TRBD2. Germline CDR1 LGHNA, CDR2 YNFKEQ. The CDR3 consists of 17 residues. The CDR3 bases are TGTGCCAGCGGCCACGCGTCGACTAGCGGGGGACACTACGAGCAGTACTTC. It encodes CASGHASTSGGHYEQYF.

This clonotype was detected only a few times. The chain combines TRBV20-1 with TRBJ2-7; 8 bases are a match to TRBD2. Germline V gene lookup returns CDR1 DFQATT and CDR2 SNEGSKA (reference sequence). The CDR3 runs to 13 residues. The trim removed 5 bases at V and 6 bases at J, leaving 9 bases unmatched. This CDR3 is CSAGTTSAREQYF. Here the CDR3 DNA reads TGCAGTGCTGGAACGACTAGCGCGCGCGAGCAGTACTTC.

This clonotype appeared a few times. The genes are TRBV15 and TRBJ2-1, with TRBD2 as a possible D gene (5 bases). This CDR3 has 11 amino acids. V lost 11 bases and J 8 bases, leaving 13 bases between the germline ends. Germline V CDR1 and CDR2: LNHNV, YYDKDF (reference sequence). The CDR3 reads CASGSPYEQFF. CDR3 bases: TGTGCCTCGGGATCTCCCTATGAGCAGTTCTTC. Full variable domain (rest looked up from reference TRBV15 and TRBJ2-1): DAMVIQNPRYQVTQFGKPVTLSCSQTLNHNVMYWYQQKSSQAPKLLFHYYDKDFNNEADTPDNFQSRRPNTSFCFLDIRSPGLGDTAMYLCASGSPYEQFFGPGTRLTVL.

The CDR3 DNA is TGCGCCAGCAGCTTGGTTTTTGACGGGGGTGAGACCCAGTACTTC. It translates to CASSLVFDGGETQYF. The gene calls are TRBV5-1 and TRBJ2-5, with a weak D call TRBD2 (6 bases). With 0 bases removed from V and 5 bases from J, the gap between germline ends came to 14 bases. CDR1 and CDR2 (germline): SGHRS, YFSETQ. The CDR3 runs 15 residues.

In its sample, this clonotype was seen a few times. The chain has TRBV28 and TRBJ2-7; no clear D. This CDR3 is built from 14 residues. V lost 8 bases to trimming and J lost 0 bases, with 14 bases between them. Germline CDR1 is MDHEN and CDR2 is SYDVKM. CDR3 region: CASAERHTSYEQYF. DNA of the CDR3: TGTGCCAGCGCCGAAAGGCATACCTCCTACGAGCAGTACTTC.